This T cell receptor (beta chain) was identified during a study of pediatric ulcerative colitis. At the level of the study: Most patients had pancolitis, and two had left-sided colitis.

V was trimmed by 0 bases and J by 2 bases, leaving 12 bases between them. Germline V gene data show CDR1 as SGHTS and CDR2 as YDEGEE. This CDR3 is 16 amino acids long. The method was immunoSEQ multiplex PCR; TCRdb's version includes in-frame clones alone and lacks a portion of them. The repertoire holds about 32,000 clones, with almost 85% as singletons. This chain joins TRBV5-8 and TRBJ2-1; the D is unclear. This TCR derives from a boy aged 10-17 years with severe ulcerative colitis. Input material: blood. The CDR3 region has the DNA TGTGCCAGCAGCTTGGATGACACCCCGACCTACAATGAGCAGTTCTTC. Translation: CASSLDDTPTYNEQFF.